This TCR beta chain was identified in a study of T cell changes during pregnancy in multiple sclerosis. This CDR3 is built from 18 residues. The J segment lost 0 bases and the V segment lost 3 bases, leaving 11 bases of the junction unmatched. Germline loops: CDR1 SGHVS, CDR2 FQNEAQ. The method was immunoSEQ multiplex PCR; TCRdb's version includes in-frame clones alone and lacks a portion of them. The sample lists 95,000 to 100,000 clones, about 90% seen once, with approximately 2.4% in the top ten. This chain joins TRBV7-8 and TRBJ1-2, with 9 nucleotides matching TRBD1. Sample: peripheral blood, taken after pregnancy. The origin of this receptor is a female donor in good health, enrolled as a control in a pregnancy study. The CDR3: CASSLWTGVPTTNYGYTF. The CDR3, as DNA: TGTGCCAGCAGCTTGTGGACAGGGGTCCCAACCACTAACTATGGCTACACCTTC.